The clone carrying this T cell receptor (beta chain) was picked up a small number of times. Its specificity is not known. The method was immunoSEQ multiplex PCR; TCRdb's version includes in-frame clones alone and lacks a portion of them. The sample includes over 400,000 clones, 80% to 90% of them seen just once. This specimen comes from a study of Ad26.COV2.S vaccination and SARS-CoV-2 variants. This CDR3 has 18 residues. General study points: Analytic work on TCR breadth and depth might have understated the full extent of total T cell responses. Comparable non-spike TCR breadth was observed in vaccine and placebo recipients.

Treatment of the sample: 19 received Ad26.COV2.S at low or high dose, single or two shots; 5 received placebo; per-sample allocation not given. The study sampled participants on day 63 after the first vaccine or placebo injection. The receptor's source is a person between 18 and 65 years old who received the Ad26.COV2.S COVID-19 vaccine or a placebo. This chain connects TRBV21-1 to TRBJ1-5. TRBV21-1 constitutes a pseudogene. Specimen: peripheral blood, collected in a trial of Ad26.COV2.S vaccine versus placebo. The CDR3 sequence is CASSKETWGTNRNQPQHF. In DNA, the CDR3 is TGTGCCAGCAGCAAAGAAACTTGGGGGACCAACCGGAATCAGCCCCAGCATTTT.